A selection of T cell receptor beta chains follows, all from one sample in a study of Ad26.COV2.S vaccination and SARS-CoV-2 variants. Some clones are missing from TCRdb's copy, which holds only in-frame ones; the method was immunoSEQ multiplex PCR. The sample contains 400,000 to 450,000 clones, around 90% of which appear only once. The sample here was peripheral blood, taken in a trial of Ad26.COV2.S vaccine versus placebo. Source of these receptors: a person between 18 and 65 years old who received the Ad26.COV2.S COVID-19 vaccine or a placebo. CDR3s include the opening cysteine and the closing phenylalanine or tryptophan. Each record gives: V gene, J gene, D gene, clone size, CDR3 protein, CDR3 DNA. D genes are given only for firm matches. Size tells how often a clone was seen (once, few, many) or the class of an expanded clone, and some rows leave it out.

V gene: TRBV28
J gene: TRBJ1-5
D gene: TRBD1
clone size: NA
CDR3 protein: CASSLTGAPSQPQHF
CDR3 DNA: TGTGCCAGCAGTTTAACAGGGGCGCCCAGTCAGCCCCAGCATTTT

V gene: TRBV4-3
J gene: TRBJ2-7
D gene: TRBD2
clone size: many
CDR3 protein: CASSHGTSGTYEQYF
CDR3 DNA: TGCGCCAGCAGCCACGGGACTAGCGGGACCTACGAGCAGTACTTC

V gene: TRBV20-1
J gene: TRBJ2-7
D gene: TRBD2
clone size: many
CDR3 protein: CSASKLAGAYEQYF
CDR3 DNA: TGCAGTGCTAGTAAACTAGCGGGAGCCTACGAGCAGTACTTC

V gene: TRBV5-5
J gene: TRBJ1-1
D gene: NA
clone size: NA
CDR3 protein: CASSYGGQNTEAFF
CDR3 DNA: TGTGCCAGCAGCTACGGCGGACAGAACACTGAAGCTTTCTTT

V gene: TRBV20-1
J gene: TRBJ2-7
D gene: NA
clone size: NA
CDR3 protein: CSASREATGLLSYEQYF
CDR3 DNA: TGCAGTGCTAGTCGAGAGGCCACCGGGCTCCTTTCCTACGAGCAGTACTTC

V gene: TRBV3-1/TRBV3-2
J gene: TRBJ1-2
D gene: NA
clone size: NA
CDR3 protein: CASSHPARGSYGYTF
CDR3 DNA: TGTGCCAGCAGCCACCCGGCTCGGGGGTCTTATGGCTACACCTTC

V gene: TRBV7-6
J gene: TRBJ2-7
D gene: TRBD2
clone size: NA
CDR3 protein: CASSSLLAGPSYEQYF
CDR3 DNA: TGTGCCAGCAGCTCCTTACTAGCGGGCCCCTCCTACGAGCAGTACTTC

V gene: TRBV5-1
J gene: TRBJ1-6
D gene: NA
clone size: NA
CDR3 protein: CASSANAGGGNSPLHF
CDR3 DNA: TGCGCCAGCAGCGCGAATGCAGGAGGAGGGAATTCACCCCTCCACTTT

V gene: TRBV12-3/TRBV12-4
J gene: TRBJ1-5
D gene: NA
clone size: NA
CDR3 protein: CASSFTIDQPQHF
CDR3 DNA: TGTGCCAGCAGTTTTACGATAGACCAGCCCCAGCATTTT

V gene: TRBV25-1
J gene: TRBJ1-1
D gene: TRBD1
clone size: few
CDR3 protein: CASTPDRGLNTEAFF
CDR3 DNA: TGTGCCAGCACCCCGGACAGGGGGTTGAACACTGAAGCTTTCTTT

V gene: TRBV2
J gene: TRBJ1-5
D gene: TRBD1
clone size: NA
CDR3 protein: CASSGTGDQPQHF
CDR3 DNA: TGTGCCAGCAGCGGGACAGGGGATCAGCCCCAGCATTTT

V gene: TRBV28
J gene: TRBJ2-7
D gene: NA
clone size: NA
CDR3 protein: CASKSGGTTYEQYF
CDR3 DNA: TGTGCCAGCAAGTCGGGCGGGACCACCTACGAGCAGTACTTC

V gene: TRBV7-8
J gene: TRBJ2-2
D gene: TRBD2
clone size: once
CDR3 protein: CASSSVVGRAGELFF
CDR3 DNA: TGTGCCAGCAGCTCAGTCGTCGGGAGGGCCGGGGAGCTGTTTTTT